Listed below are T cell receptor beta chains from one sample, sequenced in a study of blood T cell repertoires in COVID-19. Method: immunoSEQ multiplex PCR; TCRdb's copy keeps in-frame clones and lacks some. This table has some 180,000 clones, roughly 76% appearing once. Sequenced material: peripheral blood. The receptor set was obtained from a woman aged 50 to 65 with active or convalescent COVID-19. The CDR3 runs from the conserved cysteine through the conserved F or W. A D gene is named only where the DNA matches it firmly. Part of the rows lack a size; the others show once, few, many or a class for expanded clones.

size | D | J | V | CDR3 | DNA
many | - | TRBJ1-1 | TRBV19 | CASSIVNEWGRDHTEAFF | TGTGCCAGTAGTATAGTCAATGAGTGGGGGCGCGATCACACTGAAGCTTTCTTT
- | TRBD2 | TRBJ2-1 | TRBV9 | CASSVVAGATSEQFF | TGTGCCAGCAGCGTAGTAGCGGGGGCCACTAGCGAGCAGTTCTTC
once | TRBD2 | TRBJ2-5 | TRBV5-1 | CASSPGTSDRTQYF | TGCGCCAGCAGCCCCGGGACTAGCGATCGGACCCAGTACTTC
few | TRBD1 | TRBJ2-1 | TRBV19 | CASSVGQAMREQFF | TGTGCCAGTAGTGTAGGACAGGCTATGCGTGAGCAGTTCTTC
- | - | TRBJ2-5 | TRBV28 | CASRVGGRGETQYF | TGTGCCAGCAGAGTTGGGGGACGGGGGGAGACCCAGTACTTC
- | TRBD1 | TRBJ1-2 | TRBV18 | CASSPVGDGQGLNYGYTF | TGTGCCAGCTCACCTGTTGGAGACGGACAGGGCCTAAACTATGGCTACACCTTC
- | - | TRBJ2-5 | TRBV5-6 | CASSFGPQETQYF | TGTGCCAGCAGCTTTGGGCCCCAAGAGACCCAGTACTTC
once | - | TRBJ1-2 | TRBV6-5 | CASSNPQVWRIGYTF | TGTGCCAGCAGTAACCCTCAAGTGTGGAGGATTGGCTACACCTTC
- | TRBD2 | TRBJ2-1 | TRBV11-2 | CASSLVGTSGINEQFF | TGTGCCAGCAGCTTAGTAGGGACTAGCGGGATCAATGAGCAGTTCTTC
- | - | TRBJ1-6 | TRBV7-9 | CASSLLDLTNSPLHF | TGTGCCAGCAGCTTATTGGACTTAACCAATTCACCCCTCCACTTT
- | TRBD1 | TRBJ1-2 | TRBV29-1 | CSVAVGQGDYGYTF | TGCAGCGTTGCGGTGGGACAGGGTGACTATGGCTACACCTTC
- | TRBD1 | TRBJ1-2 | TRBV19 | CASSTQTGGVGYTF | TGTGCCAGTAGTACCCAAACAGGGGGCGTCGGCTACACCTTC